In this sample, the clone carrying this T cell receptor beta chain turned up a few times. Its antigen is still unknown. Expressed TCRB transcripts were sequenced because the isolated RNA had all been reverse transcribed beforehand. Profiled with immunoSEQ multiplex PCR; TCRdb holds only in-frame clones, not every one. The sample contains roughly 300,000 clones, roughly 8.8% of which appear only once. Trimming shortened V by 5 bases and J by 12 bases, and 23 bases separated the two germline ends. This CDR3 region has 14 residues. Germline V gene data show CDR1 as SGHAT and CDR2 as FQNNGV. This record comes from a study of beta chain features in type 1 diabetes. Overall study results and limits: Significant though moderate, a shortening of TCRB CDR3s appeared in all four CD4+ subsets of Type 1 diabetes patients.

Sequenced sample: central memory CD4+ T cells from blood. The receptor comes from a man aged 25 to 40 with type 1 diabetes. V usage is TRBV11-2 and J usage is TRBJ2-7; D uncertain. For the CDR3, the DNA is TGTGCCAGCAGCGCCTCTACCTCTCCCTACGTGGGGTACTTC. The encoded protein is CASSASTSPYVGYF.